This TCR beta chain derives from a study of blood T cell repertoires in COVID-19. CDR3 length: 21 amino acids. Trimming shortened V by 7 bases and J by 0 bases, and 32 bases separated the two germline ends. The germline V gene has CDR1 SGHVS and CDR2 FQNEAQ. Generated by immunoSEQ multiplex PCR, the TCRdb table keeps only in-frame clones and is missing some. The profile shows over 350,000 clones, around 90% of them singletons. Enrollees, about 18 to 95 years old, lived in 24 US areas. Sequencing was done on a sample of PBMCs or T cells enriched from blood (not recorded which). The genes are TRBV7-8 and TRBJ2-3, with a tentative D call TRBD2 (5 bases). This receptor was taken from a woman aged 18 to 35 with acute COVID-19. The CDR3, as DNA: TGTGCCAGCACCCGACTCCCCCCCCGCGTATTAGCGCGTTCTAGCACAGATACGCAGTATTTT. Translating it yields CASTRLPPRVLARSSTDTQYF.